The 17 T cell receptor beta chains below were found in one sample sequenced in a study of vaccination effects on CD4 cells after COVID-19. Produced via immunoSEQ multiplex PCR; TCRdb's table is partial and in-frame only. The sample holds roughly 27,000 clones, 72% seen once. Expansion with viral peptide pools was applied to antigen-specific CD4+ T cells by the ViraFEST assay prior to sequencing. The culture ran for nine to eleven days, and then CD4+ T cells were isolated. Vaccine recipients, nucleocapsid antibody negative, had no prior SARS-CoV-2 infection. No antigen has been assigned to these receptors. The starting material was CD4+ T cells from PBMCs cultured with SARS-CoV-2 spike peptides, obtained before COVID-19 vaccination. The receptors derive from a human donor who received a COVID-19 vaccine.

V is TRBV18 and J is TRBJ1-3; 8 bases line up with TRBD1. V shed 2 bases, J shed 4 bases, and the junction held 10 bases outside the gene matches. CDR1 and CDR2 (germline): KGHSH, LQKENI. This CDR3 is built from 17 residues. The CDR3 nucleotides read TGTGCCAGCTCACCATTCGACAGGGGTTTCTCGGGAAACACCATATATTTT. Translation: CASSPFDRGFSGNTIYF.

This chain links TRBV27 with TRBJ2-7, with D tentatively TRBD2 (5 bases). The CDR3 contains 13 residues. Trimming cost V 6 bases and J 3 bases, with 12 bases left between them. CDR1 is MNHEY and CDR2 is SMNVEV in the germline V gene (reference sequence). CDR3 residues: CASSGNLGYEQYF. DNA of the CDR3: TGTGCCAGCAGCGGGAACCTGGGCTACGAGCAGTACTTC.

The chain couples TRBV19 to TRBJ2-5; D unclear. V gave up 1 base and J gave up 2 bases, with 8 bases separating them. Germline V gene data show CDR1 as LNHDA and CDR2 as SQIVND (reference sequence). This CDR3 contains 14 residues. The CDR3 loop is CASSIAREQETQYF. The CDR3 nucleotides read TGTGCCAGTAGTATAGCGCGCGAGCAAGAGACCCAGTACTTC.

Here the CDR3 reads CASSTTPEGYGYTF. For the CDR3, the DNA is TGTGCCAGTAGTACAACCCCTGAAGGCTATGGCTACACCTTC. J is TRBJ1-2 and V is TRBV19; D is undetermined. The V and J ends lost 4 bases and 4 bases respectively, with 13 bases between them. The CDR3 loop spans 14 amino acids. CDR1 and CDR2 from the germline V gene are LNHDA and SQIVND (reference sequence).

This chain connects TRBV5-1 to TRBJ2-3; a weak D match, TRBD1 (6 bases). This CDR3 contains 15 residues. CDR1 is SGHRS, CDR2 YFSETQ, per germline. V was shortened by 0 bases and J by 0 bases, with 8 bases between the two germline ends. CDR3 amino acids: CASSLGQASTDTQYF. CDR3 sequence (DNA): TGCGCCAGCAGCTTGGGACAGGCCAGCACAGATACGCAGTATTTT.

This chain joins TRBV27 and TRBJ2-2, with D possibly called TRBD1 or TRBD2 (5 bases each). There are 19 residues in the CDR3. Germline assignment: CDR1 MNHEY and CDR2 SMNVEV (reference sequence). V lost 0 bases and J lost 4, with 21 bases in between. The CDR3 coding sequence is TGTGCCAGCAGTTTATCGGGGTGGGGGACCGGGCCGAGCACCGGGGAGCTGTTTTTT. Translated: CASSLSGWGTGPSTGELFF.

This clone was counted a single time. CDR3 region: CASSLQGASRETQYF. The CDR3 DNA reads as TGTGCCAGCAGCCTACAGGGGGCTAGTCGAGAGACCCAGTACTTC. The chain combines TRBV5-4 with TRBJ2-5; 9 bases match TRBD1. CDR1 SGHNT and CDR2 YYREEE come from the germline V gene (reference sequence). CDR3 size: 15 residues. With V trimmed by 4 bases and J by 4 bases, 8 bases remained unmatched.

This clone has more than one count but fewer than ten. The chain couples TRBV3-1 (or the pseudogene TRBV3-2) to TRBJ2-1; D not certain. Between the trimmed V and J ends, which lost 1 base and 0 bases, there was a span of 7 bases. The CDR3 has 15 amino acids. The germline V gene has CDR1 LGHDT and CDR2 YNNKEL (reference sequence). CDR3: CASSQVMSSYNEQFF. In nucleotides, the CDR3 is TGTGCCAGCAGCCAAGTTATGAGCTCCTACAATGAGCAGTTCTTC.

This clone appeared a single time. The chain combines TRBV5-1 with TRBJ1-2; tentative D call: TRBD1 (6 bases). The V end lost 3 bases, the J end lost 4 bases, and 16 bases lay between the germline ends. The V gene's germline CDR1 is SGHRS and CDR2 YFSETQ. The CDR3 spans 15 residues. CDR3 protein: CASSYRDRISYGYTF. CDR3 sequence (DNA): TGCGCCAGCAGCTACCGCGACAGGATTTCCTATGGCTACACCTTC.

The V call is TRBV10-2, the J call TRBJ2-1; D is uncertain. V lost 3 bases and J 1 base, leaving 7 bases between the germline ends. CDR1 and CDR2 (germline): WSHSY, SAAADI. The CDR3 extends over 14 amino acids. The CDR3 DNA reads TGCGCCAGCAGTGACTGGCTATCCTACAATGAGCAGTTCTTC. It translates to CASSDWLSYNEQFF.

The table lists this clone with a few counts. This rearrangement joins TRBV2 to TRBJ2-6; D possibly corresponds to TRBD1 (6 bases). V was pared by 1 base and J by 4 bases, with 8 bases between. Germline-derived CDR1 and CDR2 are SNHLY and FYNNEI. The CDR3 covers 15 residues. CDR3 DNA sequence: TGTGCCAGCAGTGAAGGGGGGACAGGGGCCAACGTCCTGACTTTC. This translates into CASSEGGTGANVLTF. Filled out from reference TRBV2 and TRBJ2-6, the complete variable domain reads EPEVTQTPSHQVTQMGQEVILRCVPISNHLYFYWYRQILGQKVEFLVSFYNNEISEKSEIFDDQFSVERPDGSNFTLKIRSTKLEDSAMYFCASSEGGTGANVLTFGAGSRLTVL.

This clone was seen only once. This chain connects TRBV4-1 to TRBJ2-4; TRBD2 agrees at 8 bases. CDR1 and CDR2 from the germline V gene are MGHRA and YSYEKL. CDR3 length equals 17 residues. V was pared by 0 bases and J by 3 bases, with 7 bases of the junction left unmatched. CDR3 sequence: CASSQDRSGKDKNIQYF. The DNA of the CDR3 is TGCGCCAGCAGCCAAGATCGTAGCGGGAAGGACAAAAACATTCAGTACTTC.

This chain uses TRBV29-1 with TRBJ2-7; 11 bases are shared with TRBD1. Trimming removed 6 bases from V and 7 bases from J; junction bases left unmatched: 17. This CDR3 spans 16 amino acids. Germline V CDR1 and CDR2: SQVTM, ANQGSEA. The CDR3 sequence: CSVDTGQGGGVGEQYF. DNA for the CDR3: TGCAGCGTGGATACGGGACAGGGGGGCGGAGTGGGGGAGCAGTACTTC.

Here the CDR3 reads CASSSRRHNGYTF. CDR3 DNA sequence: TGTGCCAGCAGCTCCCGACGGCATAATGGCTACACCTTC. This chain uses TRBV7-9 with TRBJ1-2; D gene unclear. The ends were cut back, 4 bases at V and 6 bases at J, with 12 bases in the middle. Germline CDR1 is SEHNR and CDR2 is FQNEAQ (reference sequence). The CDR3 consists of 13 residues.

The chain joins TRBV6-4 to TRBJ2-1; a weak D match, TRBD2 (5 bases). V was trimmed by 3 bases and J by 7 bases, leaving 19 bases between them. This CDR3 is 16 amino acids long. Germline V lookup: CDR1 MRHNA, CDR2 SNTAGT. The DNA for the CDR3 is TGTGCCAGCAGTGAGGGATTCCGGGGAATAAGAAATGAGCAGTTCTTC. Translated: CASSEGFRGIRNEQFF.

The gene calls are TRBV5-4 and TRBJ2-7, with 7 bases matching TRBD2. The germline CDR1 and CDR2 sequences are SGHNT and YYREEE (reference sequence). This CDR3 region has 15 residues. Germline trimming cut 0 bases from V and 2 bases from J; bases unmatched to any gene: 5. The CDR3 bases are TGTGCCAGCAGCTTGGTGGGGGGGGGAGCCTACGAGCAGTACTTC. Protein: CASSLVGGGAYEQYF.

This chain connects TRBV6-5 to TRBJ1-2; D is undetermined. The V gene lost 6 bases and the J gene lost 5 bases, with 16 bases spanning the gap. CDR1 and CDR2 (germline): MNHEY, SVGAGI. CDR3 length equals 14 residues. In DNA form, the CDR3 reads TGTGCCAGCAGCAAGATTGGGAGCCTATATGGCTACACCTTC. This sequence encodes CASSKIGSLYGYTF.